This T cell receptor (beta chain) was captured in a study of technical replicates of blood from several donors. Method: immunoSEQ multiplex PCR; TCRdb's copy keeps in-frame clones and lacks some. The repertoire holds 15,000 or so clones, with 85% to 90% as singletons. V shed 1 base, J shed 7 bases, and the junction held 10 bases outside the gene matches. The CDR3 is made up of 15 amino acids. The germline V gene has CDR1 SNHLY and CDR2 FYNNEI. This receptor was identified in a human donor in good health. Input material: PBMCs. The chain couples TRBV2 to TRBJ2-7; 7 bases fit TRBD1. The CDR3 loop is CASSEGTGWGGEQYF. The CDR3 nucleotides read TGTGCCAGCAGTGAAGGGACAGGTTGGGGTGGGGAGCAGTACTTC.